The 29 T cell receptor beta chains in this list originate from one sample, sequenced in a study of beta chain features in type 1 diabetes. General study points: For Type 1 diabetes patients, all four CD4+ subsets carried TCRB CDR3s that were moderately but significantly shorter.

Their specific antigens are unknown. The entirety of the isolated RNA underwent reverse transcription, so expressed TCRB transcripts were sequenced. This table comes from immunoSEQ multiplex PCR, and its TCRdb copy is limited to in-frame clones, with some not included. This table has about 150,000 clones, 10% appearing once. The sample consisted of central memory CD4+ T cells from blood. The receptor source for this set is a man aged 30 to 39 with type 1 diabetes.

This clone was counted a few times. The chain joins TRBV5-1 to TRBJ2-2; 10 bases map to TRBD2. The CDR3 runs to 16 residues. Losses at the gene ends were 0 bases for V and 6 bases for J; bases not matched to a gene: 5. CDR1 SGHRS and CDR2 YFSETQ come from the germline V gene. The CDR3 region is CASSLGPSGRAGELFF. The CDR3, as DNA: TGCGCCAGCAGCTTGGGGCCTAGCGGGAGAGCCGGGGAGCTGTTTTTT. The full variable domain, its missing parts supplied by reference TRBV5-1 and TRBJ2-2, is KAGVTQTPRYLIKTRGQQVTLSCSPISGHRSVSWYQQTPGQGLQFLFEYFSETQRNKGNFPGRFSGRQFSNSRSEMNVSTLELGDSALYLCASSLGPSGRAGELFFGEGSRLTVL.

This clone was counted a few times. The rearrangement joins TRBV27 to TRBJ2-5, with D perhaps matching TRBD2 (6 bases). Germline V lookup: CDR1 MNHEY, CDR2 SMNVEV (reference sequence). The CDR3 is 16 residues long. Trimming pared 2 bases from V and 2 bases from J, leaving 15 bases between. The CDR3 loop is CASSLNFGTEQETQYF. In nucleotides, the CDR3 is TGTGCCAGCAGTTTAAATTTCGGGACTGAGCAAGAGACCCAGTACTTC.

This clone showed up just a few times. The genes are TRBV5-4 and TRBJ1-2; 9 positions match TRBD1. CDR1 and CDR2 from the germline V gene are SGHNT and YYREEE (reference sequence). This CDR3 has 16 amino acids. V shed 4 bases and J 1 base; nucleotides not matched to a gene: 8. The CDR3 loop is CASSRLGQGYNYGYTF. CDR3 in DNA: TGTGCCAGCAGCCGACTCGGACAGGGGTATAACTATGGCTACACCTTC.

The chain carries TRBV9 and TRBJ2-2; D might be TRBD2 (5 bases). The V and J ends lost 0 bases and 7 bases respectively, with 10 bases between them. Germline CDR1 reads SGDLS; CDR2 reads YYNGEE. The CDR3 runs to 14 residues. The DNA of the CDR3 is TGTGCCAGCAGCGTAGGTGGGAGAATCGGGGAGCTGTTTTTT. Its translation is CASSVGGRIGELFF.

This chain uses TRBV9 with TRBJ2-1; TRBD2 might be the D (6 bases). The CDR3 contains 12 residues. Germline V CDR1 and CDR2: SGDLS, YYNGEE. Trimming stripped 5 bases from V and 8 bases from J, with 11 bases between. CDR3 in DNA: TGTGCCAGCAGTCGAGGAGGGGATGAGCAGTTCTTC. As protein: CASSRGGDEQFF.

The chain carries TRBV7-9 and TRBJ1-3; D uncertain. V dropped 5 bases and J dropped 0 bases, with 11 bases sitting between them. CDR1 is SEHNR and CDR2 is FQNEAQ in the germline V gene (reference sequence). The CDR3 has 15 residues. The CDR3 reads CASSHDSFSGNTIYF. The CDR3 DNA reads as TGTGCCAGCAGCCATGACTCTTTCTCTGGAAACACCATATATTTT.

The chain uses TRBV7-2 and TRBJ1-3; 7 positions match TRBD1. Per the germline V gene, CDR1 is SGHTA and CDR2 is FQGNSA. This CDR3 has 14 amino acids. Trimming at V came to 5 bases and at J to 8 bases, leaving 9 bases not matched to a gene. The CDR3 DNA sequence: TGTGCCAGCAGCCGTATAGGACAGGCGGACACCATATATTTT. This gives the protein CASSRIGQADTIYF.

This clone was seen a handful of times. The V gene is TRBV7-9, the J gene TRBJ2-1; perhaps TRBD1 as D (6 bases). The CDR3 loop spans 15 amino acids. Germline V gene lookup returns CDR1 SEHNR and CDR2 FQNEAQ (reference sequence). V lost 7 bases to trimming and J lost 4 bases, with 17 bases between them. The CDR3: CASTHNRVGYNEQFF. Here the CDR3 DNA reads TGTGCCAGCACCCATAACAGGGTGGGGTACAATGAGCAGTTCTTC.

The chain recombines TRBV7-2 with TRBJ1-2; TRBD1 aligns across 9 bases. The J segment lost 6 bases and the V segment lost 2 bases, leaving 7 bases of the junction unmatched. The CDR3 extends over 15 amino acids. From germline, CDR1 is SGHTA and CDR2 FQGNSA. The CDR3 nucleotides are TGTGCCAGCAGCTTATTTGGACAGGGGAAGAATGGCTACACCTTC. It yields the protein CASSLFGQGKNGYTF. Complete variable domain (other parts from reference TRBV7-2 and TRBJ1-2): GAGVSQSPSNKVTEKGKDVELRCDPISGHTALYWYRQSLGQGLEFLIYFQGNSAPDKSGLPSDRFSAERTGGSVSTLTIQRTQQEDSAVYLCASSLFGQGKNGYTFGSGTRLTVV.

The chain couples TRBV7-3 to TRBJ2-5; 7 bases agree with TRBD1. Trimming took 4 bases from V and 3 from J; bases not matched to a gene: 2. CDR1 and CDR2 from the germline V gene are SGHTA and FQGTGA. The CDR3 length is 13 residues. In DNA, the CDR3 is TGTGCCAGCAGCTCACAGGGGAAAGAGACCCAGTACTTC. This sequence encodes CASSSQGKETQYF.

V is TRBV2 and J is TRBJ1-2; D remains unclear. This CDR3 has 13 residues. Trimming took 2 bases from V and 1 from J, leaving 5 bases between them. Germline CDR1 is SNHLY and CDR2 is FYNNEI. This CDR3 is CASSEQNNYGYTF. CDR3 in DNA: TGTGCCAGCAGTGAACAAAATAACTATGGCTACACCTTC.

J is TRBJ2-1 and V is TRBV7-2; TRBD2 agrees at 13 bases. The CDR3 spans 18 residues. With 2 bases clipped from V and 5 bases from J, the junction kept 9 bases outside the gene matches. Germline CDR1 is SGHTA and CDR2 is FQGNSA. The CDR3 coding sequence is TGTGCCAGCAGCTTATGGGCGGGGGGACTAGCGGGGAACAATGAGCAGTTCTTC. Its protein product is CASSLWAGGLAGNNEQFF.

This chain connects TRBV28 to TRBJ2-4; D possibly corresponds to TRBD2 (5 bases). Germline V CDR1 and CDR2: MDHEN, SYDVKM. The CDR3 sequence is 15 residues long. Trimming removed 7 bases from V and 0 bases from J, with 13 bases in between. The DNA for the CDR3 is TGTGCCAGCACCCCCCCGGCGGGAGCCAAAAACATTCAGTACTTC. This sequence encodes CASTPPAGAKNIQYF.

The rearrangement links TRBV4-3 to TRBJ2-6; 14 nucleotides agree with TRBD2. V trimming: 2 bases; J trimming: 4 bases; junction bases outside the gene matches: 10. The CDR3 covers 20 residues. CDR1 is LGHNA, CDR2 YSLEER, per germline. The CDR3 loop reads CASSQPGTSGSTAGANVLTF. The CDR3 DNA sequence: TGCGCCAGCAGCCAACCCGGGACTAGCGGGAGTACTGCCGGGGCCAACGTCCTGACTTTC.

This clone appeared a few times. The chain couples TRBV5-4 to TRBJ1-1; D call uncertain. From germline, CDR1 is SGHNT and CDR2 YYREEE (reference sequence). The V gene lost 1 base and the J gene lost 3 bases, with 10 bases spanning the gap. CDR3 length equals 14 residues. CDR3 in amino acids: CASSLIGGDTEAFF. DNA for the CDR3: TGTGCCAGCAGCTTGATCGGCGGGGACACTGAAGCTTTCTTT.

The chain carries TRBV4-3 and TRBJ1-4, with D possibly being TRBD1 (5 bases). Trimming cost V 2 bases and J 3 bases, with 13 bases left between them. The CDR3 contains 16 residues. The V gene's germline CDR1 is LGHNA and CDR2 YSLEER. CDR3 coding DNA: TGCGCCAGCAGCCAATCCCCCGGGACTGCTAATGAAAAACTGTTTTTT. Residues: CASSQSPGTANEKLFF.

This clone was seen only a few times. This chain's CDR3 is CASSESGGGEGYEQYF. The CDR3 DNA is TGTGCCAGCAGTGAGAGCGGTGGGGGCGAGGGTTACGAGCAGTACTTC. The gene calls are TRBV6-1 and TRBJ2-7; tentative D call: TRBD1 (6 bases). V was trimmed by 3 bases and J by 4 bases, leaving 19 bases between them. CDR1 is MNHNS, CDR2 SASEGT, per germline. The CDR3 is 16 residues long.

The J gene is TRBJ2-6, the V gene TRBV7-3, with TRBD1 matching 8 bases. Trimming cost V 5 bases and J 2 bases; bases outside gene matches: 5. The germline CDR1 and CDR2 sequences are SGHTA and FQGTGA. CDR3 size: 16 residues. CDR3 sequence (DNA): TGTGCCAGCAGCCCGCAGGGGGCGACTGGGGCCAACGTCCTGACTTTC. Its protein product is CASSPQGATGANVLTF.

V usage is TRBV18 and J usage is TRBJ2-2; D is unclear. CDR1 and CDR2 (germline): KGHSH, LQKENI. The CDR3 sequence is 14 residues long. With 4 bases removed from V and 5 bases from J, the gap between germline ends came to 11 bases. The CDR3 spells CASSLVSWTGELFF. The CDR3 DNA follows: TGTGCCAGCTCACTGGTGAGCTGGACCGGGGAGCTGTTTTTT.

This clone appeared a few times. The CDR3 nucleotides are TGCAGCGTTTCCTTAGCGGGAATCACGAGCGAGCAGTTCTTC. It codes for CSVSLAGITSEQFF. V gene TRBV29-1 combines with J gene TRBJ2-1; 8 bases agree with TRBD2. CDR3 length equals 14 residues. V shed 5 bases and J 10 bases; nucleotides not matched to a gene: 13. CDR1 SQVTM and CDR2 ANQGSEA come from the germline V gene.

This clone was seen a few times. The rearrangement uses TRBV10-2 and TRBJ2-6; D is possibly TRBD2 (5 bases). Between the trimmed V and J ends, which lost 7 bases and 0 bases, there was a span of 7 bases. The CDR3 extends over 14 amino acids. CDR1 and CDR2 from the germline V gene are WSHSY and SAAADI. The CDR3 protein is CASTEVSGANVLTF. The CDR3 nucleotides are TGCGCCAGCACGGAGGTCTCTGGGGCCAACGTCCTGACTTTC.

This chain connects TRBV7-9 to TRBJ2-1, with 10 bases identical to TRBD2. V shed 1 base and J 4 bases; nucleotides not matched to a gene: 1. Germline-derived CDR1 and CDR2 are SEHNR and FQNEAQ (reference sequence). The CDR3 covers 15 residues. This CDR3 is CASSLGTSGYNEQFF. CDR3 coding DNA: TGTGCCAGCAGCTTAGGGACTAGCGGTTACAATGAGCAGTTCTTC.

V and J are TRBV9 and TRBJ2-1, with D perhaps matching TRBD2 (5 bases). The CDR3 has 13 amino acids. Germline-derived CDR1 and CDR2 are SGDLS and YYNGEE. Trimming took off 0 bases at V and 7 bases at J, with 8 bases between the two ends. The CDR3 protein is CASSVAPGNEQFF. The CDR3 bases are TGTGCCAGCAGCGTAGCCCCGGGGAATGAGCAGTTCTTC.

V gene TRBV7-9 combines with J gene TRBJ1-4; no reliable D call. The CDR3 runs 14 residues. Per germline, CDR1 SEHNR and CDR2 FQNEAQ (reference sequence). V was pared by 0 bases and J by 7 bases, with 9 bases between. CDR3 amino acids: CASSLAGRSEKLFF. The CDR3 bases are TGTGCCAGCAGCTTAGCAGGGAGGAGTGAAAAACTGTTTTTT.

In this sample, this clone turned up once. The V and J genes are TRBV7-8 and TRBJ2-1, with 7 bases matching TRBD2. V was clipped by 5 bases and J by 2 bases; unmatched bases: 6. The germline V gene has CDR1 SGHVS and CDR2 FQNEAQ. The CDR3 is 15 amino acids. This chain's CDR3 is CASSPRSGAYNEQFF. The CDR3 region has the DNA TGTGCCAGCAGCCCGCGCAGCGGGGCCTACAATGAGCAGTTCTTC.

This clone was counted a few times. The chain employs TRBV5-1 and TRBJ2-2; maybe TRBD2 (7 bases). The CDR3 runs to 17 residues. Trimming removed 4 bases from V and 5 bases from J, with 21 bases in between. Germline loops: CDR1 SGHRS, CDR2 YFSETQ. The DNA for the CDR3 is TGCGCCAGCAGCCCGCTGGGGGGGCCCACAGAGACCGGGGAGCTGTTTTTT. Amino acids: CASSPLGGPTETGELFF. Drawing the rest from reference TRBV5-1 and TRBJ2-2, the complete variable domain is KAGVTQTPRYLIKTRGQQVTLSCSPISGHRSVSWYQQTPGQGLQFLFEYFSETQRNKGNFPGRFSGRQFSNSRSEMNVSTLELGDSALYLCASSPLGGPTETGELFFGEGSRLTVL.

This clone was counted a few times. The rearrangement joins TRBV10-3 to TRBJ2-2, with TRBD2 matching over 8 bases. Germline V lookup: CDR1 ENHRY, CDR2 SYGVKD. CDR3 length: 19 amino acids. V lost 5 bases and J lost 2; bases outside the gene matches: 16. The chain's CDR3 is CAISLQGVAGKGNTGELFF. CDR3 DNA: TGTGCCATCAGTCTTCAGGGAGTAGCGGGAAAAGGAAACACCGGGGAGCTGTTTTTT.

This clone appeared a few times. V gene TRBV30 combines with J gene TRBJ2-5, with D perhaps matching TRBD2 (5 bases). V shed 4 bases and J shed 5 bases, with 11 bases lying between them. This CDR3 region has 12 residues. The germline CDR1 and CDR2 sequences are GTSNPN and SVGIG (reference sequence). In nucleotides, the CDR3 is TGTGCCTGGACACCTAGCCGGGAGACCCAGTACTTC. Protein sequence: CAWTPSRETQYF.

Here the CDR3 reads CASRDRIRQMTYEQYF. The CDR3 region has the DNA TGTGCCAGCAGGGACAGGATCCGTCAGATGACCTACGAGCAGTACTTC. V and J are TRBV9 and TRBJ2-7, with 7 bases lining up with TRBD1. The CDR3 has 16 residues. CDR1 and CDR2 from the germline V gene are SGDLS and YYNGEE. V lost 5 bases, J lost 2 bases, and 13 bases stayed unmatched.